The 7 T cell receptor beta chains reported below all come from one sample, sequenced in a study of cytotoxic CD8 clonotypes in ibrutinib-treated CLL. This table comes from immunoSEQ multiplex PCR, and its TCRdb copy is limited to in-frame clones, with some not included. The data show about 20,000 clones, 70% to 80% seen once. Specimen: PBMCs, collected before ibrutinib treatment. These receptors all come from a human donor with chronic lymphocytic leukemia.

The chain carries TRBV2 and TRBJ2-2; D call uncertain. Deletions cut 7 bases from V and 6 bases from J, with 15 bases between. This CDR3 contains 14 residues. Germline CDR1 is SNHLY and CDR2 is FYNNEI. The chain's CDR3 is CASTPRGRAGELFF. The CDR3 nucleotides are TGTGCCAGCACTCCTAGAGGTCGGGCCGGGGAGCTGTTTTTT.

V gene TRBV7-2 combines with J gene TRBJ2-3; weak D call: TRBD1 (5 bases). Looked up from germline, CDR1 is SGHTA and CDR2 is FQGNSA. V was pared by 4 bases and J by 3 bases, with 11 bases between. This CDR3 comprises 14 residues. CDR3 nucleotide sequence: TGTGCCAGCAGCTACAGGAGCCGGACAGATACGCAGTATTTT. As protein: CASSYRSRTDTQYF.

This chain links TRBV25-1 with TRBJ2-2, with 8 nucleotides matching TRBD1. J lost 4 bases, V lost 1 base, and 5 bases had no gene match. In germline, CDR1 is MGHDK, CDR2 SYGVNS. This CDR3 has 16 amino acids. The CDR3 DNA is TGTGCCAGCAGTGAATTCGGGACAGGAGGCACCGGGGAGCTGTTTTTT. This translates into CASSEFGTGGTGELFF.

The V call is TRBV11-3, the J call TRBJ2-1; 13 nucleotides match TRBD2. The CDR3 sequence is 16 residues long. After removal of 4 bases from V and 8 bases from J, the junction contained 8 bases not matched to a gene. The germline V gene has CDR1 SGHNT and CDR2 YENEEA. In DNA form, the CDR3 reads TGTGCCAGCAGCTCAGGGACTAGCGGGAATGGCTATGAGCAGTTCTTC. Protein product: CASSSGTSGNGYEQFF. The whole variable domain, remainder taken from reference TRBV11-3 and TRBJ2-1, is EAGVVQSPRYKIIEKKQPVAFWCNPISGHNTLYWYLQNLGQGPELLIRYENEEAVDDSQLPKDRFSAERLKGVDSTLKIQPAELGDSAVYLCASSSGTSGNGYEQFFGPGTRLTVL.

With respect to this clone: The same CDR3 also results from other DNA sequences found in this sample. The V and J genes are TRBV30 and TRBJ1-3; 7 bases align to TRBD1. V was pared by 2 bases and J by 0 bases, with 4 bases of the junction left unmatched. The germline CDR1 and CDR2 sequences are GTSNPN and SVGIG (reference sequence). This CDR3 spans 15 amino acids. The CDR3 spells CAWSRDSGSGNTIYF. DNA for the CDR3: TGTGCCTGGAGTAGGGACAGTGGCTCTGGAAACACCATATATTTT.

The genes are TRBV28 and TRBJ2-2; D is unclear. V was pared by 1 base and J by 6 bases, with 6 bases between. This CDR3 has 13 amino acids. Germline lookup yields CDR1 MDHEN and CDR2 SYDVKM. CDR3 nucleotide sequence: TGTGCCAGCAGTTTATTTCGCCCCGGGGAGCTGTTTTTT. It specifies CASSLFRPGELFF.

This chain links TRBV7-2 with TRBJ1-5; D gene unclear. The CDR3 has 13 residues. Trimming removed 1 base at V and 5 bases at J, with 6 bases between. Germline V gene sequence: CDR1 SGHTA, CDR2 FQGNSA. In DNA, the CDR3 is TGTGCCAGCAGCTTAGGGGGTGATCAGCCCCAGCATTTT. The encoded protein is CASSLGGDQPQHF.